This T cell receptor beta chain comes out of a study of CD4 T cells in relation to SARS-CoV-2 and coronaviruses. Study-level results: The cross-reactivity analysis covered only spike protein, not other viral proteins.

CD4+ T cells from unexposed donors were obtained before the COVID-19 pandemic (2011-2018). The cells were cultured for 9 to 11 days before CD4+ T cells were isolated. As cell numbers allowed, unexposed-donor CD4+ T cells faced SARS-CoV-2 S/N and four cold-coronavirus spikes. Cultures received half-medium IL-2 refreshes on days 3 and 7. Germline V CDR1 and CDR2: SSHAT, FNYEAQ (reference sequence). V lost 3 bases, J lost 8 bases, and 7 bases stayed unmatched. The CDR3 runs 15 residues. Some clones are missing from TCRdb's copy, which holds only in-frame ones; the method was immunoSEQ multiplex PCR. The sample records 20,000 to 25,000 clones, over 70% being singletons. Note on this clone: Its antigen is unidentified.

The sample was CD4+ T cells from PBMCs, cultured in vitro. The chain recombines TRBV7-7 with TRBJ2-1; 10 positions match TRBD2. The receptor's source is a human donor in good health. CDR3 sequence (DNA): TGTGCCAGCAGCTTCTCGCCTAGCGGGAGCTATGAGCAGTTCTTC. Protein sequence: CASSFSPSGSYEQFF.